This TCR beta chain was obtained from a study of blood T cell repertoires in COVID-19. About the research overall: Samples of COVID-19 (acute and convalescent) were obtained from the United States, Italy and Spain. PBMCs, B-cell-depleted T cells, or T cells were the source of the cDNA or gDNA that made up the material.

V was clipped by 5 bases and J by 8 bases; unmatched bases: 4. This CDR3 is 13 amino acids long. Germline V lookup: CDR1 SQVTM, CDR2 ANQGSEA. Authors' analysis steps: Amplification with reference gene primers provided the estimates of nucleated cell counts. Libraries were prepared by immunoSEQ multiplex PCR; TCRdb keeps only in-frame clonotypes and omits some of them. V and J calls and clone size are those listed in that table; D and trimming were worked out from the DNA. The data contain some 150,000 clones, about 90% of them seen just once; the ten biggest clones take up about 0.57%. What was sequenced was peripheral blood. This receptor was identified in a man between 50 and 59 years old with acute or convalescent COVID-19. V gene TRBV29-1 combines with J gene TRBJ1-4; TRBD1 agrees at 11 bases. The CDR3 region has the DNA TGCAGCGTTTACGGACAGGGGGCCGAAAAACTGTTTTTT. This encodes CSVYGQGAEKLFF.